The next 7 T cell receptor beta chains were all read from a single sample in a study of CD8 T cells in ankylosing spondylitis. TCRdb called the 5' RACE reads again in MiXCR, with one record for every CDR3 protein. The sample carries around 140,000 distinct CDR3 sequences, about 10% recorded once. Sequences were obtained from blood, either unsorted or a sorted T cell fraction (not recorded which). These receptors were taken from a female donor with ankylosing spondylitis or in good health (not recorded which).

This clonotype was seen only once. The chain is built from TRBV6-2 or TRBV6-3 and TRBJ1-2; the match to TRBD1 covers 7 bases. J lost 4 bases, V lost 6 bases, and 8 bases had no gene match. The V gene's germline CDR1 is MNHEY and CDR2 SVGEGT. The length of the CDR3 is 14 residues. This CDR3 reads CASSPGQAIYGYTF. The CDR3 DNA is TGTGCCAGCAGCCCCGGACAGGCCATCTATGGCTACACCTTC.

V is TRBV10-2 and J is TRBJ2-7; D is ambiguous. CDR3 length: 16 residues. V dropped 2 bases and J dropped 3 bases, with 17 bases sitting between them. Germline CDR1 reads WSHSY; CDR2 reads SAAADI. CDR3 DNA sequence: TGCGCCAGCAGTGAGCCCCCTCCCCACCTGATCTACGAGCAGTACTTC. It is translated as CASSEPPPHLIYEQYF.

This chain uses TRBV7-9 with TRBJ2-7, with 7 bases fitting TRBD1. J was trimmed by 3 bases and V by 11 bases; bases with no gene match: 10. There are 13 residues in the CDR3. Germline assignment: CDR1 SEHNR and CDR2 FQNEAQ (reference sequence). This CDR3 is CAGMSQGVYEQYF. The CDR3 nucleotides read TGTGCCGGCATGAGTCAGGGGGTCTACGAGCAGTACTTC. The complete variable domain, with remaining parts taken from reference TRBV7-9 and TRBJ2-7, reads DTGVSQNPRHKITKRGQNVTFRCDPISEHNRLYWYRQTLGQGPEFLTYFQNEAQLEKSRLLSDRFSAERPKGSFSTLEIQRTEQGDSAMYLCAGMSQGVYEQYFGPGTRLTVT.

This clonotype was observed many times. The gene calls are TRBV28 and TRBJ2-3, with TRBD2 matching 10 bases. This CDR3 has 17 residues. Trimming at V came to 1 base and at J to 1 base, leaving 5 bases not matched to a gene. Germline CDR1 is MDHEN and CDR2 is SYDVKM. The CDR3 region is CASSLYVAGGGTDTQYF. DNA for the CDR3: TGTGCCAGCAGTTTATACGTAGCGGGGGGAGGCACAGATACGCAGTATTTT. Using reference TRBV28 and TRBJ2-3 for the parts outside the CDR3, the full variable domain is DVKVTQSSRYLVKRTGEKVFLECVQDMDHENMFWYRQDPGLGLRLIYFSYDVKMKEKGDIPEGYSVSREKKERFSLILESASTNQTSMYLCASSLYVAGGGTDTQYFGPGTRLTVL.

This clonotype was observed many times. J is TRBJ2-1 and V is TRBV3-1; D may be TRBD2 (5 bases). The germline V gene has CDR1 LGHDT and CDR2 YNNKEL (reference sequence). Trimming took off 0 bases at V and 6 bases at J, with 9 bases between the two ends. This CDR3 spans 14 amino acids. CDR3 loop: CASSQDLASNEQFF. The DNA for the CDR3 is TGTGCCAGCAGCCAAGACCTAGCTAGCAATGAGCAGTTCTTC.

This clonotype showed up many times. The rearrangement joins TRBV5-1 to TRBJ2-1; TRBD2 matches at 10 bases. Germline V lookup: CDR1 SGHRS, CDR2 YFSETQ. The CDR3 is 16 residues long. V shed 1 base, J shed 4 bases, and the junction held 5 bases outside the gene matches. The DNA for the CDR3 is TGCGCCAGCAGCTTGCAAACTAGCGGGATTTACAATGAGCAGTTCTTC. Translated: CASSLQTSGIYNEQFF.

The chain employs TRBV5-1 and TRBJ2-2; TRBD1 matches 7 bases. V trimming: 0 bases; J trimming: 4 bases; junction bases outside the gene matches: 3. The CDR3 spans 15 residues. The germline V gene encodes CDR1 SGHRS and CDR2 YFSETQ. CDR3 sequence (DNA): TGCGCCAGCAGCTTGGGTGACAGGGCCACCGGGGAGCTGTTTTTT. It specifies CASSLGDRATGELFF.